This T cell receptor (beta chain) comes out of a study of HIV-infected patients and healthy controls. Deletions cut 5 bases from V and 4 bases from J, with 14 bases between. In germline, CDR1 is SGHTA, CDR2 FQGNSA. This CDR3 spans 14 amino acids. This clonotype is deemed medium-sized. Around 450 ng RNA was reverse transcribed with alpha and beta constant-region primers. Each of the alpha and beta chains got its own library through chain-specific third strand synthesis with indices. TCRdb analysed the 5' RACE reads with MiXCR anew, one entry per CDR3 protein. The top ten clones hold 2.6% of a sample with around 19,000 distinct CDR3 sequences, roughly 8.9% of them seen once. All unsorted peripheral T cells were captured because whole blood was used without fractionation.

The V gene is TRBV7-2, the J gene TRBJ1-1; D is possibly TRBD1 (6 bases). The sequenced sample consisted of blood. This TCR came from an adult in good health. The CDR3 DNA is TGTGCCAGCAGCGCCCCAGGGGTTATCACTGAAGCTTTCTTT. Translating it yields CASSAPGVITEAFF.